This entry features one T cell receptor beta chain sequence. The germline V gene encodes CDR1 MDHEN and CDR2 SYDVKM. The CDR3 sequence is 15 residues long. The V end was cut by 5 bases, the J end by 4 bases, with 14 bases between. Produced via immunoSEQ multiplex PCR; TCRdb's table is partial and in-frame only. This sample has approximately 15,000 clones, with 85% to 90% found just once. The data were taken from a study of blood T cell dynamics during melanoma immunotherapy. As to time point: pre-treatment baseline. Samples come from before therapy and from week 3 after the first blockade cycle. Here the sequenced sample was blood, taken from a patient treated with checkpoint blockade. The V and J genes are TRBV28 and TRBJ2-2; D gene unclear. This receptor was identified in a human donor with melanoma. CDR3 DNA sequence: TGTGCCAGCAGTGCTCGAAAGGTCAGCACCGGGGAGCTGTTTTTT. Translation gives CASSARKVSTGELFF.